The clone carrying this TCR beta chain occurred once. The sample is drawn from a study of blood T cell repertoires in COVID-19. Background on the study: Italy, Spain and the United States were the sources of the convalescent and acute COVID-19 samples.

V shed 9 bases, J shed 3 bases, and the junction held 11 bases outside the gene matches. The length of the CDR3 is 15 residues. Germline V CDR1 and CDR2: SNHLY, FYNNEI. Generated by immunoSEQ multiplex PCR, the TCRdb table keeps only in-frame clones and is missing some. The sample consists of approximately 110,000 clones, roughly 87% of them appearing once. The sequenced material came from peripheral blood. The sequence was collected from a man aged 45-60 years with acute or convalescent COVID-19. V and J are TRBV2 and TRBJ1-5; 7 nucleotides align to TRBD1. The CDR3: CASTEQGQLNQPQHF. The CDR3 coding sequence is TGTGCCAGTACAGAACAGGGACAGCTCAATCAGCCCCAGCATTTT.